These 17 T cell receptor beta chains were sequenced from one sample in a study of cytomegalovirus exposure and HLA in healthy donors. PCR employed 60 Vbeta and 13 Jbeta primers. Only in-frame clones appear in the TCRdb table, and some are missing; sequencing was by immunoSEQ multiplex PCR. Of around 150,000 clones listed, 70% to 90% are singletons. Specimen: PBMCs. The receptor set was obtained from a man aged 18 to 30 in good health and CMV-seropositive.

The rearrangement joins TRBV28 to TRBJ2-1; 10 bases are shared with TRBD2. V trimming: 3 bases; J trimming: 12 bases; junction bases outside the gene matches: 11. The CDR3 sequence is 15 residues long. In germline, CDR1 is MDHEN, CDR2 SYDVKM. For the CDR3, the DNA is TGTGCCAGCAGTTTGGCTAGCGGGGGCCGCCAACCGCAGTTCTTC. Translation gives CASSLASGGRQPQFF. Based on the CDR3 plus reference TRBV28 and TRBJ2-1, the full variable domain is DVKVTQSSRYLVKRTGEKVFLECVQDMDHENMFWYRQDPGLGLRLIYFSYDVKMKEKGDIPEGYSVSREKKERFSLILESASTNQTSMYLCASSLASGGRQPQFFGPGTRLTVL.

This clone was found once. CDR3 DNA: TGTGCCAGCAGCGTAGGGGGGCCCTATGGCTACACCTTC. Amino acid sequence: CASSVGGPYGYTF. The rearrangement joins TRBV9 to TRBJ1-2; possible D gene TRBD1, 6 bases. Per the germline V gene, CDR1 is SGDLS and CDR2 is YYNGEE. Trimming removed 0 bases from V and 4 bases from J, with 7 bases in between. The CDR3 length is 13 residues. The whole variable domain, remainder taken from reference TRBV9 and TRBJ1-2, is DSGVTQTPKHLITATGQRVTLRCSPRSGDLSVYWYQQSLDQGLQFLIQYYNGEERAKGNILERFSAQQFPDLHSELNLSSLELGDSALYFCASSVGGPYGYTFGSGTRLTVV.

The gene calls are TRBV7-8 and TRBJ2-7; 8 bases line up with TRBD1. With 5 bases clipped from V and 5 bases from J, the junction kept 11 bases outside the gene matches. The length of the CDR3 is 15 residues. Germline V gene lookup returns CDR1 SGHVS and CDR2 FQNEAQ. The CDR3 reads CASSPSQGARHEQYF. DNA for the CDR3: TGTGCCAGCAGCCCCAGCCAGGGGGCTCGACACGAGCAGTACTTC. The full variable domain, completed using reference TRBV7-8 and TRBJ2-7, is GAGVSQSPRYKVAKRGQDVALRCDPISGHVSLFWYQQALGQGPEFLTYFQNEAQLDKSGLPSDRFFAERPEGSVSTLKIQRTQQEDSAVYLCASSPSQGARHEQYFGPGTRLTVT.

This sequence joins TRBV21-1 and TRBJ1-2; whether TRBD1, the table's D call, matches the DNA was not checked. TRBV21-1 is a listed pseudogene. The CDR3 sequence is 13 residues long. CDR3 residues: CASSKGATYGYTF. For the CDR3, the DNA is TGTGCCAGCAGCAAGGGCGCCACCTATGGCTACACCTTC.

Regarding this clone: The same CDR3 can be traced to other DNA sequences in this sample. The chain has TRBV5-4 and TRBJ2-3, with 8 nucleotides matching TRBD1. In germline, CDR1 is SGHNT, CDR2 YYREEE (reference sequence). The CDR3 is made up of 14 amino acids. The junction had 4 bases not matched to a gene; V was cut back by 3 bases and J by 4 bases. CDR3 sequence reads: CASSSGQGADTQYF. In DNA form, the CDR3 reads TGTGCCAGCAGCTCTGGACAGGGAGCAGATACGCAGTATTTT.

This clone appeared a few times. This rearrangement joins TRBV21-1 to TRBJ1-5; the table gives TRBD1 as D, unverified against the DNA. TRBV21-1 is assigned pseudogene status. The CDR3 spans 18 residues. The CDR3 loop reads CASSKAVGGGQPDQPQHF. Here the CDR3 DNA reads TGTGCCAGCAGCAAAGCCGTTGGAGGAGGACAGCCAGATCAGCCCCAGCATTTT.

The chain is built from TRBV7-2 and TRBJ2-5, with D unclear. With 6 bases removed from V and 9 bases from J, the gap between germline ends came to 20 bases. This CDR3 is 14 amino acids long. Germline CDR1 is SGHTA and CDR2 is FQGNSA. The CDR3 sequence is CASRQQSLFSAQYF. The CDR3 nucleotides read TGTGCCAGCAGACAGCAGTCTTTGTTTTCGGCCCAGTACTTC.

The CDR3: CASSQEAAGGFQPQHF. The CDR3 DNA is TGCGCCAGCAGCCAAGAAGCGGCAGGGGGTTTTCAGCCCCAGCATTTT. The chain combines TRBV4-3 with TRBJ1-5, with TRBD1 matching over 7 bases. V shed 0 bases and J 6 bases; nucleotides not matched to a gene: 8. The V gene's germline CDR1 is LGHNA and CDR2 YSLEER. The CDR3 runs 16 residues.

This chain uses TRBV28 with TRBJ2-5; 8 bases align to TRBD2. The junction had 9 bases not matched to a gene; V was cut back by 3 bases and J by 3 bases. Germline lookup yields CDR1 MDHEN and CDR2 SYDVKM. The CDR3 loop spans 16 amino acids. The CDR3 reads CASSFEFGGAKETQYF. The CDR3 region has the DNA TGTGCCAGCAGTTTTGAATTCGGGGGGGCTAAAGAGACCCAGTACTTC.

The V call is TRBV10-1, the J call TRBJ2-1, with TRBD1 identical over 7 bases. Looked up from germline, CDR1 is WNHNN and CDR2 is SYGVQD (reference sequence). J lost 5 bases, V lost 6 bases, and 13 bases had no gene match. There are 16 residues in the CDR3. CDR3 DNA: TGCGCCAGCAGAGACAGGGCAGGTTTGCGAGACAATGAGCAGTTCTTC. It encodes CASRDRAGLRDNEQFF.

This clone came up once. The V gene is TRBV6-1, the J gene TRBJ2-3; 7 nucleotides line up with TRBD2. CDR1 is MNHNS and CDR2 is SASEGT in the germline V gene. CDR3 length equals 15 residues. Trimming removed 3 bases from V and 2 bases from J; junction bases left unmatched: 5. In DNA form, the CDR3 reads TGTGCCAGCAGTGATGGGGGGGGTACCACAGATACGCAGTATTTT. This sequence encodes CASSDGGGTTDTQYF.

This clone has just a few counts. The chain couples TRBV10-2 to TRBJ1-6; a weak D match, TRBD1 (5 bases). The CDR3 loop spans 15 amino acids. The V and J ends lost 8 bases and 5 bases respectively, with 16 bases between them. Per the germline V gene, CDR1 is WSHSY and CDR2 is SAAADI. For the CDR3, the DNA is TGCGCCAGCTTCGATCCTCGCAGGGATAATTCACCCCTCCACTTT. Translating gives CASFDPRRDNSPLHF.

The rearrangement uses TRBV5-4 and TRBJ2-7, with 8 bases lining up with TRBD2. With 4 bases clipped from V and 5 bases from J, the junction kept 11 bases outside the gene matches. The CDR3 contains 15 residues. The germline V gene has CDR1 SGHNT and CDR2 YYREEE (reference sequence). The CDR3 sequence is CASSLRGDGKNEQYF. For the CDR3, the DNA is TGTGCCAGCAGCCTGCGGGGGGACGGTAAAAACGAGCAGTACTTC. Using reference TRBV5-4 and TRBJ2-7 for the parts outside the CDR3, the full variable domain is ETGVTQSPTHLIKTRGQQVTLRCSSQSGHNTVSWYQQALGQGPQFIFQYYREEENGRGNFPPRFSGLQFPNYSSELNVNALELDDSALYLCASSLRGDGKNEQYFGPGTRLTVT.

The V gene is TRBV1, the J gene TRBJ1-2. TRBV1 represents a pseudogene. The CDR3 is 17 amino acids. DNA of the CDR3: TGCACCAGCAGCCACCCCGCGGGAGGCAGGGTAATCTATGGCTACACCTTC. Its translation is CTSSHPAGGRVIYGYTF.

This chain uses TRBV5-1 with TRBJ2-5; TRBD2 matches 7 bases. The germline V gene encodes CDR1 SGHRS and CDR2 YFSETQ. This CDR3 spans 15 amino acids. J lost 3 bases, V lost 0 bases, and 5 bases had no gene match. The CDR3 reads CASSLASLAEETQYF. CDR3 sequence (DNA): TGCGCCAGCAGCTTGGCCTCCCTAGCGGAAGAGACCCAGTACTTC.

In its sample, this clone was seen once. The chain links TRBV5-1 to TRBJ2-7, with D maybe TRBD1 (6 bases). With 0 bases removed from V and 3 bases from J, the gap between germline ends came to 13 bases. Germline V lookup: CDR1 SGHRS, CDR2 YFSETQ. The CDR3 spans 15 residues. CDR3 region: CASSLDPRDIYEQYF. In DNA, the CDR3 is TGCGCCAGCAGCTTGGACCCCCGGGACATCTACGAGCAGTACTTC.

Note on this clone: Different DNA sequences within this sample yield the same CDR3. The rearrangement uses TRBV5-1 and TRBJ2-3, with TRBD2 identical over 12 bases. V was pared by 1 base and J by 3 bases, with 6 bases of the junction left unmatched. CDR1 and CDR2 (germline): SGHRS, YFSETQ. The CDR3 loop spans 17 amino acids. The CDR3 DNA reads as TGCGCCAGCAGCTTGACTAGCGGGGGGCCGAGGACAGATACGCAGTATTTT. It codes for CASSLTSGGPRTDTQYF.